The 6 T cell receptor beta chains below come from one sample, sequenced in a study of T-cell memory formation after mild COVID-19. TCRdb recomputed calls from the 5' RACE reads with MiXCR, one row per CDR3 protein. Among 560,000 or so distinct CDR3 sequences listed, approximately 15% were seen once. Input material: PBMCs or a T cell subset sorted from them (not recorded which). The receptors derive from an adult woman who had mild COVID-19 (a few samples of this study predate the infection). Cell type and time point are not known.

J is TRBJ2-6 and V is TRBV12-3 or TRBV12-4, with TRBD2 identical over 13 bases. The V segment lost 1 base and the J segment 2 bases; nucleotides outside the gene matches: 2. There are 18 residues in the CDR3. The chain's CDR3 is CASSLGTSGRPGANVLTF. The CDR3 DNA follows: TGTGCCAGCAGTTTAGGGACTAGCGGGAGACCTGGGGCCAACGTCCTGACTTTC.

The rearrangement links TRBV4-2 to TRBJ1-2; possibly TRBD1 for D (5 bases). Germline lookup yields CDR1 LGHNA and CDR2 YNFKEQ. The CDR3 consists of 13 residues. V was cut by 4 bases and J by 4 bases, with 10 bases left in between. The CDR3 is CASSPGGLYGYTF. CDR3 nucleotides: TGTGCCAGCAGCCCGGGGGGACTCTATGGCTACACCTTC.

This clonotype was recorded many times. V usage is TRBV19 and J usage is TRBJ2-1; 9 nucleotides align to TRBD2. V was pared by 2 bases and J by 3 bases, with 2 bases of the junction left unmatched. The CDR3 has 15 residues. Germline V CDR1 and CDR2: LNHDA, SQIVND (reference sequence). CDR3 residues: CASSIQLAGYNEQFF. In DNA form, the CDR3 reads TGTGCCAGTAGTATACAACTAGCGGGCTACAATGAGCAGTTCTTC.

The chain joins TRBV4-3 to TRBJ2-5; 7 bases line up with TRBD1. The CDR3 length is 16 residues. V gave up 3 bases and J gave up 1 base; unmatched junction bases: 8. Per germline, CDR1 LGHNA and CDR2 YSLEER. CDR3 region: CASSQRQGDGQETQYF. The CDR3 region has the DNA TGCGCCAGCAGCCAGCGACAGGGAGACGGCCAAGAGACCCAGTACTTC.

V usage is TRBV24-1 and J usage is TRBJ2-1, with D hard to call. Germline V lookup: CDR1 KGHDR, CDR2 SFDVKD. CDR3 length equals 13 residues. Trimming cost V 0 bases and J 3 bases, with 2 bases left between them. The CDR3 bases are TGTGCCACCAGTGATTTGAGCTACAATGAGCAGTTCTTC. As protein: CATSDLSYNEQFF.

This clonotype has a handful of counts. The CDR3 spells CASSLRGTSGSPGYEQYF. CDR3 DNA sequence: TGTGCCAGCAGTCTCAGAGGGACTAGCGGGAGTCCCGGATACGAGCAGTACTTC. V usage is TRBV27 and J usage is TRBJ2-7; 14 bases line up with TRBD2. The CDR3 has 18 amino acids. After removal of 5 bases from V and 4 bases from J, the junction contained 13 bases not matched to a gene. Germline V CDR1 and CDR2: MNHEY, SMNVEV (reference sequence).